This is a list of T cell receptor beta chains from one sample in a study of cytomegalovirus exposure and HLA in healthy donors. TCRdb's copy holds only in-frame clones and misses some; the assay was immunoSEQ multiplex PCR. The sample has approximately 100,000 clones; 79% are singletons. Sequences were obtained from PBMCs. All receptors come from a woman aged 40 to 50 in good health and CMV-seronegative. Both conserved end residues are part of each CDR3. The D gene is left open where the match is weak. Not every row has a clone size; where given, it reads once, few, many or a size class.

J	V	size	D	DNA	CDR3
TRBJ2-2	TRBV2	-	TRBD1	TGTGCCAGCCGGGACAGGGGGCCCGGGGAGCTGTTTTTT	CASRDRGPGELFF
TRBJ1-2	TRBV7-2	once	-	TGTGCCAGCAGCCTAAGGGGTAGGGCAGAAGACGACTATGGCTACACCTTC	CASSLRGRAEDDYGYTF
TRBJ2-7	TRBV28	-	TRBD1	TGTGCCAGCAGTCTAAAGGACAGGGGGACGAAGCAGTACTTC	CASSLKDRGTKQYF
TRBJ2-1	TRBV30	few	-	TGTGCCTGGAGTGGGCAGGGGGGTTACAATGAGCAGTTCTTC	CAWSGQGGYNEQFF
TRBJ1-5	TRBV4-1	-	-	TGCGCCAGCAGCCAAGGGGGGGACAGCAATCAGCCCCAGCATTTT	CASSQGGDSNQPQHF
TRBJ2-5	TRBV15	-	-	TGTGCCACCAGCAGGTCCCGGCCGGGGGGCGAGGAGACCCAGTACTTC	CATSRSRPGGEETQYF
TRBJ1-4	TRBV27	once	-	TGTGCCAGCAGTTCCCCGGGGGAAAAACTGTTTTTT	CASSSPGEKLFF
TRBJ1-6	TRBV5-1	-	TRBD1	TGCGCCAGCAGCCCACAGGGGTGGGATTCACCCCTCCACTTT	CASSPQGWDSPLHF
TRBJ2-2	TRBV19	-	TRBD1	TGTGCCAGTAGTATAGTTTTCGGGACAGGAGATCCGAACACCGGGGAGCTGTTTTTT	CASSIVFGTGDPNTGELFF
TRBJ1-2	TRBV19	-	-	TGTGCCAGTAGTCAAGGGGAGGACTATGGCTACACCTTC	CASSQGEDYGYTF
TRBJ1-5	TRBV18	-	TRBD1	TGTGCCAGCTCACCCGGGACAGGGGTCAATCAGCCCCAGCATTTT	CASSPGTGVNQPQHF
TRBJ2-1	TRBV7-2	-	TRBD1	TGTGCCAGCAGCCAAGGGACAGTCAATGAGCAGTTCTTC	CASSQGTVNEQFF
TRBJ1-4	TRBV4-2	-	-	TGTGCCAGCAGCCAGCAGGGAGGAACTAATGAAAAACTGTTTTTT	CASSQQGGTNEKLFF
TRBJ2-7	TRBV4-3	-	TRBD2	TGCGCCAGCAGCCAAGAGGCGGTGGGACTAGCCTCCGAGCAGTACTTC	CASSQEAVGLASEQYF
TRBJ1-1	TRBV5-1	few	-	TGCGCCAGCAGCTGGGGGGGCAGAAAGAACACTGAAGCTTTCTTT	CASSWGGRKNTEAFF
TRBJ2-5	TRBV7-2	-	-	TGTGCCAGCAGCTTCAGACTGCCTGGCGGGGAGACCCAGTACTTC	CASSFRLPGGETQYF
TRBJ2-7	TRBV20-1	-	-	TGCAGTGCCGCAACGCGGTACGAGCAGTACTTC	CSAATRYEQYF
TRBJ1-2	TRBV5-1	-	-	TGCGCCAGCAGCTTCCGGACCCCGCGGGAATATGGCTACACCTTC	CASSFRTPREYGYTF
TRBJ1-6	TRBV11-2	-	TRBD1	TGTGCCAGCAGCACGGGGACAGGGGGAGATTCACCCCTCCACTTT	CASSTGTGGDSPLHF
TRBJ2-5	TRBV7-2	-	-	TGTGCCAGCAGCTTAGAGACTAGGGGGACCCAGTACTTC	CASSLETRGTQYF
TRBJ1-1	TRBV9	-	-	TGTGCCAGCAGCCAACAGGGAGATACTGAAGCTTTCTTT	CASSQQGDTEAFF
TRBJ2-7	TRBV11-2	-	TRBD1	TGTGCCAGCAGCCTCCGGGACAGGAAGACCTACGAGCAGTACTTC	CASSLRDRKTYEQYF